Following are 15 T cell receptor beta chains from one sample sequenced in a study of regulatory T cells in long-lasting Graves disease. The sample's time point: newly diagnosed GD, antithyroid drugs for less than 3 months. The authors made the TCR library using RNA they extracted from PBMCs. Through Arm-PCR of CDR3 regions and iRepertoire HTBI primers, TCR beta libraries were built. TCRdb called the multiplex PCR reads again in MiXCR, with one record for every CDR3 protein. The data hold 400,000 to 500,000 distinct CDR3 sequences, with around 15% observed a single time. The same sample was also studied in work on T cells in Graves' hyperthyroidism and ophthalmopathy.

The specimen was peripheral blood mononuclear cells (PBMCs), collected at new diagnosis, from a patient treated with antithyroid drugs. All receptors derive from a woman aged 45-60 years with Graves disease.

Ten or more counts support this clonotype. The chain carries TRBV2 and TRBJ1-2, with D possibly TRBD1 on 6 matching bases. The CDR3 loop spans 15 amino acids. Germline V gives CDR1 SNHLY, CDR2 FYNNEI. The V and J ends lost 4 bases and 0 bases respectively, with 12 bases between them. CDR3 amino acids: CASSGQATANYGYTF. The CDR3 DNA follows: TGTGCCAGCAGTGGACAGGCTACAGCTAACTATGGCTACACCTTC.

This clonotype showed up many times. The chain recombines TRBV9 with TRBJ2-1; 7 positions match TRBD2. The trim removed 0 bases at V and 7 bases at J, leaving 4 bases unmatched. CDR3 length: 14 amino acids. Germline V gene sequence: CDR1 SGDLS, CDR2 YYNGEE. The CDR3 sequence: CASSVGGRANEQFF. CDR3 in DNA: TGTGCCAGCAGCGTAGGTGGGAGGGCTAATGAGCAGTTCTTC. Variable domain in full (rest from reference TRBV9 and TRBJ2-1): DSGVTQTPKHLITATGQRVTLRCSPRSGDLSVYWYQQSLDQGLQFLIQYYNGEERAKGNILERFSAQQFPDLHSELNLSSLELGDSALYFCASSVGGRANEQFFGPGTRLTVL.

This clonotype appeared a few times. CDR3 DNA sequence: TGTGCCAGCGCTAGAGGGGACAGGGGACACACCGGGGAGCTGTTTTTT. Protein: CASARGDRGHTGELFF. This sequence joins TRBV9 and TRBJ2-2; 10 nucleotides match TRBD1. Germline V CDR1 and CDR2: SGDLS, YYNGEE. Losses at the gene ends were 7 bases for V and 3 bases for J; bases not matched to a gene: 9. The CDR3 is 16 residues long.

At least ten counts were recorded for this clonotype. This rearrangement joins TRBV2 to TRBJ2-5; D is possibly TRBD1 (5 bases). With 3 bases removed from V and 2 bases from J, the gap between germline ends came to 7 bases. This CDR3 is built from 13 residues. Germline loops: CDR1 SNHLY, CDR2 FYNNEI. Written as DNA, the CDR3 is TGTGCCAGCAGTGAGCGACAGCAAGAGACCCAGTACTTC. It yields the protein CASSERQQETQYF.

This clonotype occurred a few times. V usage is TRBV6-2 or TRBV6-3 and J usage is TRBJ2-7; 7 bases are shared with TRBD1. V shed 7 bases and J 4 bases; nucleotides not matched to a gene: 7. The CDR3 runs to 13 residues. Per germline, CDR1 MNHEY and CDR2 SVGEGT. In DNA, the CDR3 is TGTGCCAGCATTCGGGTCAGGGGGTACGAGCAGTACTTC. Its protein is CASIRVRGYEQYF.

The sample holds many counts of this clonotype. In DNA form, the CDR3 reads TGTGCCAGCACCCCCGACGAGGGGAGCTCCTACAATGAGCAGTTCTTC. Its protein product is CASTPDEGSSYNEQFF. V is TRBV2 and J is TRBJ2-1; D may be TRBD1 or TRBD2 (5 bases each). Germline values: CDR1 SNHLY, CDR2 FYNNEI. V was pared by 7 bases and J by 0 bases, with 16 bases between. The CDR3 spans 16 residues. The full variable domain, rest sourced from reference TRBV2 and TRBJ2-1, is EPEVTQTPSHQVTQMGQEVILRCVPISNHLYFYWYRQILGQKVEFLVSFYNNEISEKSEIFDDQFSVERPDGSNFTLKIRSTKLEDSAMYFCASTPDEGSSYNEQFFGPGTRLTVL.

This clonotype was observed a few times. The V and J genes are TRBV5-1 and TRBJ2-1; D perhaps matches TRBD1 (6 bases). V lost 0 bases, J lost 12 bases, and 22 bases lay in between. CDR3 length: 16 residues. From germline, CDR1 is SGHRS and CDR2 YFSETQ. The CDR3 DNA sequence: TGCGCCAGCAGCTTGGGGTCGATGGGGGCGGGCCATCGGCAGTTCTTC. This codes for CASSLGSMGAGHRQFF.

This clonotype was recorded at least ten times. The chain carries TRBV13 and TRBJ2-1; D unresolved. V was clipped by 5 bases and J by 13 bases, with 15 bases between them. Germline loops: CDR1 PRHDT, CDR2 FYEKMQ (reference sequence). There are 12 residues in the CDR3. CDR3 sequence reads: CASSPYGGVQFF. The CDR3 region has the DNA TGTGCCAGCAGCCCCTATGGTGGGGTTCAGTTCTTC.

The table lists this clonotype with many counts. The CDR3 loop is CASRGHADNEQFF. CDR3 nucleotide sequence: TGTGCCAGCAGGGGACACGCCGACAATGAGCAGTTCTTC. The rearrangement uses TRBV12-3 or TRBV12-4 and TRBJ2-1, with a weak D call TRBD1 (6 bases). The CDR3 sequence is 13 residues long. V was clipped by 6 bases and J by 5 bases, with 11 bases between them.

The chain combines TRBV18 with TRBJ1-4; 9 bases agree with TRBD1. The germline V gene encodes CDR1 KGHSH and CDR2 LQKENI. The CDR3 is 14 residues long. Trimming removed 5 bases from V and 8 bases from J; junction bases left unmatched: 6. The CDR3 DNA reads TGTGCCAGCTCATCAAATACAGGGGGCGAAAAACTGTTTTTT. This sequence encodes CASSSNTGGEKLFF.

In nucleotides, the CDR3 is TGCGCCAGCAGCCGTCCGGGGGGTCGTGAGCAGTTCTTC. Translation gives CASSRPGGREQFF. The V gene is TRBV4-1, the J gene TRBJ2-1; the match to TRBD2 covers 7 bases. The CDR3 consists of 13 residues. Germline V gives CDR1 MGHRA, CDR2 YSYEKL. The V gene end was trimmed by 4 bases and the J gene end by 9 bases; junction bases not matched to a gene: 6.

This clonotype was counted at least ten times. The J gene is TRBJ2-2, the V gene TRBV20-1; TRBD2 matches at 12 bases. Per the germline V gene, CDR1 is DFQATT and CDR2 is SNEGSKA (reference sequence). V gave up 3 bases and J gave up 7 bases; unmatched junction bases: 9. The CDR3 spans 16 residues. The CDR3 here is CSASSPTSGRYGELFF. The CDR3 DNA follows: TGCAGTGCTAGCTCTCCAACTAGCGGGAGGTACGGGGAGCTGTTTTTT.

This clonotype showed up many times. This rearrangement joins TRBV28 to TRBJ1-2; D may be TRBD1 (6 bases). The CDR3 sequence is 16 residues long. V was shortened by 6 bases and J by 6 bases, with 23 bases between the two germline ends. The germline V gene has CDR1 MDHEN and CDR2 SYDVKM. The CDR3 protein is CASSPGQFPGSDGYTF. The CDR3 region has the DNA TGTGCCAGCAGCCCAGGACAGTTCCCTGGCAGCGATGGCTACACCTTC.

The chain combines TRBV18 with TRBJ2-3; D remains ambiguous. CDR3 length: 13 residues. Germline loops: CDR1 KGHSH, CDR2 LQKENI. Trimming pared 0 bases from V and 5 bases from J, leaving 6 bases between. The CDR3 coding sequence is TGTGCCAGCTCACCACCGTCTGGAGATACGCAGTATTTT. As protein: CASSPPSGDTQYF.

This clonotype occurred many times. The genes are TRBV6-1 and TRBJ1-5, with 9 bases aligning to TRBD1. V lost 4 bases, J lost 4 bases, and 8 bases stayed unmatched. CDR1 is MNHNS and CDR2 is SASEGT in the germline V gene. The CDR3 runs to 16 residues. The CDR3 region is CASSGHRGLGNQPQHF. Written as DNA, the CDR3 is TGTGCCAGCAGTGGACACAGGGGGCTAGGGAATCAGCCCCAGCATTTT.